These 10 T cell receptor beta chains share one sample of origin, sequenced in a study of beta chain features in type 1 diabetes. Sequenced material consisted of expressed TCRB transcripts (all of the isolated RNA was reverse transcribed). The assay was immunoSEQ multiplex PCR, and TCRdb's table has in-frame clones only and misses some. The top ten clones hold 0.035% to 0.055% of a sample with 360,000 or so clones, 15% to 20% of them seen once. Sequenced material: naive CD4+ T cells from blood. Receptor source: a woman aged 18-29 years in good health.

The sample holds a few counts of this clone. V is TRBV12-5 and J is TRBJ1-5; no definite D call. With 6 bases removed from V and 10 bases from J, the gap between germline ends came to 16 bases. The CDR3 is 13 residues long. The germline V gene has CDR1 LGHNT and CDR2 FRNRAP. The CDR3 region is CASGREVERPQHF. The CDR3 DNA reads TGTGCTAGTGGGAGGGAGGTCGAAAGACCCCAGCATTTT.

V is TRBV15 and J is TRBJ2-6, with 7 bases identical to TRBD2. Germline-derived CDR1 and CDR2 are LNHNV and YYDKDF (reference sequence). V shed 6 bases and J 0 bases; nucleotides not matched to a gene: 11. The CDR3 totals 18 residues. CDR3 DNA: TGTGCCACCAGAGGGAGGGTATCAGAAACCTCTGGGGCCAACGTCCTGACTTTC. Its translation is CATRGRVSETSGANVLTF. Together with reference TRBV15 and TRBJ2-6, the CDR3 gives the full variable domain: DAMVIQNPRYQVTQFGKPVTLSCSQTLNHNVMYWYQQKSSQAPKLLFHYYDKDFNNEADTPDNFQSRRPNTSFCFLDIRSPGLGDTAMYLCATRGRVSETSGANVLTFGAGSRLTVL.

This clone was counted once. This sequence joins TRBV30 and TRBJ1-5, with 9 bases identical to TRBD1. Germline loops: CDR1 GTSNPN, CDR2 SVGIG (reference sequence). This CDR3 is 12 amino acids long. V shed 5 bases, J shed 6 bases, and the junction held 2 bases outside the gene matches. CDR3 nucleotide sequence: TGTGCCTGGGGACAGGGGATTCAGCCCCAGCATTTT. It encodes CAWGQGIQPQHF.

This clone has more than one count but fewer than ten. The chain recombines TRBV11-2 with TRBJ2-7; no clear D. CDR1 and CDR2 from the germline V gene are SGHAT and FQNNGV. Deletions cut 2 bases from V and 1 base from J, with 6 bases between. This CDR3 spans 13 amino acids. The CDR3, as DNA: TGTGCCAGCAGCTTAACGCTATCCTACGAGCAGTACTTC. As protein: CASSLTLSYEQYF.

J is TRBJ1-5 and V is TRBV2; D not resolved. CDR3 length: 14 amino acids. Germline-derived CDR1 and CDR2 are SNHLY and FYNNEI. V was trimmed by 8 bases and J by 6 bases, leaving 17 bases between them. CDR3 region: CASAGQLIGQPQHF. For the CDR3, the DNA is TGTGCCAGCGCTGGGCAGTTGATCGGTCAGCCCCAGCATTTT.

The CDR3 DNA reads as TGTGCCAGCAGCCCCCCACCGGGACTAGTAAACCCCTACGAGCAGTACTTC. Protein product: CASSPPPGLVNPYEQYF. The J gene is TRBJ2-7, the V gene TRBV4-2; 8 bases are a match to TRBD2. The CDR3 contains 17 residues. Per the germline V gene, CDR1 is LGHNA and CDR2 is YNFKEQ. Germline trimming cut 4 bases from V and 2 bases from J; bases unmatched to any gene: 13.

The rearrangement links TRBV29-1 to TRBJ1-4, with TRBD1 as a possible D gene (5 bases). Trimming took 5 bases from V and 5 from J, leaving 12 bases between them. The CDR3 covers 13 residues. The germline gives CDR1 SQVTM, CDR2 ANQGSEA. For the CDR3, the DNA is TGCAGCGTTCAGTCAGGGCTAAATGAAAAACTGTTTTTT. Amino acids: CSVQSGLNEKLFF. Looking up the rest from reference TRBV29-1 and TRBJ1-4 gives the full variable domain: SAVISQKPSRDICQRGTSLTIQCQVDSQVTMMFWYRQQPGQSLTLIATANQGSEATYESGFVIDKFPISRPNLTFSTLTVSNMSPEDSSIYLCSVQSGLNEKLFFGSGTQLSVL.

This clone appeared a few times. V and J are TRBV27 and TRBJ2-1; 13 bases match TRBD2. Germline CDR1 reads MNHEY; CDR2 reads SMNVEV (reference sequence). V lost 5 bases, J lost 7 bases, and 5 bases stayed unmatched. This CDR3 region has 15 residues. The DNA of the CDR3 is TGTGCCAGCAGTAAGGGACTAGCGGGGACAAATGAGCAGTTCTTC. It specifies CASSKGLAGTNEQFF.

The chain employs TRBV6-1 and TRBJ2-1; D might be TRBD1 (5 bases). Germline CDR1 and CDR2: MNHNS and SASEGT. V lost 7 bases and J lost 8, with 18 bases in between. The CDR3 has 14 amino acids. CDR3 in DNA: TGTGCCAGCACTGCGACGCACAGGTACGATGAGCAGTTCTTC. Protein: CASTATHRYDEQFF.

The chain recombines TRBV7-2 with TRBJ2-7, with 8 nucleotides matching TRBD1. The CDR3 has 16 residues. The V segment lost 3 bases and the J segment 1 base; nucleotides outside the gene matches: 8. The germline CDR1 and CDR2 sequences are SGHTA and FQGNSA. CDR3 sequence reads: CASSLGQGAPSYEQYF. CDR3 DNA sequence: TGTGCCAGCAGCTTGGGTCAGGGGGCGCCGTCCTACGAGCAGTACTTC.